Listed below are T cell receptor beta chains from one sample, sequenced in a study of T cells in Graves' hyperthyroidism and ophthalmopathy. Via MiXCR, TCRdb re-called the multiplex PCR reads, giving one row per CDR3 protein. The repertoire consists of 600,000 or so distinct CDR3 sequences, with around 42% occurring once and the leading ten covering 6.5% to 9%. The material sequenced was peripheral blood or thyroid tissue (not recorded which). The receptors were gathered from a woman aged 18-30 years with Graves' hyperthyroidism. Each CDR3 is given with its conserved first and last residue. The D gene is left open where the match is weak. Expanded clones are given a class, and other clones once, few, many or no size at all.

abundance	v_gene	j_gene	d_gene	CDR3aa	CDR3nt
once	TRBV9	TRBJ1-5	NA	CASSVEQGSQPQHF	TGTGCCAGCAGCGTAGAACAGGGATCCCAGCCCCAGCATTTT
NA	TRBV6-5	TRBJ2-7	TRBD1	CASSYSRTGEGYEQYF	TGTGCCAGCAGTTACTCTAGGACAGGGGAGGGCTACGAGCAGTACTTC
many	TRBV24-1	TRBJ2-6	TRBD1	CATSDGTARFAGANVLTF	TGTGCCACCAGTGACGGGACAGCTCGATTCGCCGGGGCCAACGTCCTGACTTTC
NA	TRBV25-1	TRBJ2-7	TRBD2	CASLTSGSYEQYF	TGTGCCAGCTTGACTAGCGGGTCCTACGAGCAGTACTTC
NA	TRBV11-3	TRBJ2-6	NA	CASSLGRGAGANVLTF	TGTGCCAGCAGCTTAGGAAGGGGTGCTGGGGCCAACGTCCTGACTTTC
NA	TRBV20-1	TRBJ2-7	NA	CSAREAGGNEQYF	TGCAGTGCTAGAGAAGCGGGCGGGAACGAGCAGTACTTC
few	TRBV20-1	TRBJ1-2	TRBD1	CSAGGQGEVYGYTF	TGCAGTGCTGGAGGACAGGGCGAGGTCTATGGCTACACCTTC
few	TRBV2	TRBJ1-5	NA	CASSRHDSNQPQHF	TGTGCCAGCAGTAGACATGATAGCAATCAGCCCCAGCATTTT
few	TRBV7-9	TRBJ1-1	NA	CASSPIGLNTEAFF	TGTGCCAGCAGCCCTATCGGGTTGAACACTGAAGCTTTCTTT
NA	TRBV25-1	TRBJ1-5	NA	CASSPTSDRLNQPQHF	TGTGCCAGCTCCCCCACTTCGGACAGACTAAATCAGCCCCAGCATTTT
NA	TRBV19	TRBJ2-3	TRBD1	CASSTQTGQGRDTQYF	TGTGCCAGTAGTACCCAGACGGGACAGGGGCGAGATACGCAGTATTTT
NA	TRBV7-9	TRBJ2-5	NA	CASSSYGGETQYF	TGTGCCAGCAGCTCTTATGGAGGAGAGACCCAGTACTTC
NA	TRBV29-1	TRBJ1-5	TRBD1	CSVIPGQGSNRPQHF	TGCAGCGTTATTCCGGGACAGGGGTCCAATCGGCCCCAGCATTTT
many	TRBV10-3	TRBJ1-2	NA	CAISESTPSYGYTF	TGTGCCATCAGTGAGTCTACCCCCTCTTATGGCTACACCTTC
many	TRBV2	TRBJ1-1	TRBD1	CASSKQGGTEAFF	TGTGCCAGCAGCAAACAGGGGGGGACTGAAGCTTTCTTT
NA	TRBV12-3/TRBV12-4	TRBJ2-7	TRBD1	CASSFGQGARYEQYF	TGTGCCAGCAGTTTCGGACAGGGGGCGCGGTACGAGCAGTACTTC
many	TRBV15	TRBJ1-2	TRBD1	CATSRAAPGGSNYGYTF	TGTGCCACCAGCAGAGCGGCGCCAGGGGGATCCAACTATGGCTACACCTTC
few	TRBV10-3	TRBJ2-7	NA	CAISELGSSYEQYF	TGTGCCATCAGTGAGCTGGGATCCTCCTACGAGCAGTACTTC
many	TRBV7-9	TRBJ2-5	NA	CASSLGTADQETQYF	TGTGCCAGCAGCTTAGGGACAGCCGACCAAGAGACCCAGTACTTC
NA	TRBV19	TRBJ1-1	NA	CASRWGGGHMNTEAFF	TGTGCCAGTCGGTGGGGGGGAGGTCACATGAACACTGAAGCTTTCTTT
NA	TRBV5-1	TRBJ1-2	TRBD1	CASSLDRASDGYTF	TGCGCCAGCAGCCTAGACAGGGCAAGCGATGGCTACACCTTC
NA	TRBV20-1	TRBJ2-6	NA	CSARDRVAAGGANVLTF	TGCAGTGCTAGAGATCGGGTTGCTGCGGGTGGGGCCAACGTCCTGACTTTC
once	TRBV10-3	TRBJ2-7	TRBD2	CAISVPGTSDEQYF	TGTGCCATCAGTGTACCCGGGACTAGCGATGAGCAGTACTTC
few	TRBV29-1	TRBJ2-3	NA	CSPRDSDTQYF	TGCAGCCCCCGTGATTCCGATACGCAGTATTTT
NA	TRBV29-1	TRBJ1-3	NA	CSLRELSGNTIYF	TGCAGCCTTCGTGAGCTCTCTGGAAACACCATATATTTT
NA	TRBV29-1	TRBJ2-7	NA	CSVIPGNNEQYF	TGCAGCGTCATCCCCGGGAACAATGAGCAGTACTTC
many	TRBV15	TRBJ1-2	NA	CATSRGGGDGYTF	TGTGCCACCAGCAGGGGAGGAGGAGATGGCTACACCTTC
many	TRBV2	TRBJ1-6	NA	CASSGGYNSPLHF	TGTGCCAGCAGTGGAGGGTATAATTCACCCCTCCACTTT
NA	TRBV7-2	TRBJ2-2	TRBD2	CASSSLAGGPTGELFF	TGTGCCAGCAGCAGTCTAGCGGGAGGGCCTACCGGGGAGCTGTTTTTT
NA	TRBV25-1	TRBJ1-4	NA	CASSEGVGSEKLFF	TGTGCCAGCAGTGAAGGGGTAGGTTCCGAAAAACTGTTTTTT
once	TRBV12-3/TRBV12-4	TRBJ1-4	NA	CASRPGTTNEKLFF	TGTGCCAGCAGGCCGGGAACAACTAATGAAAAACTGTTTTTT
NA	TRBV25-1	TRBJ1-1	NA	CASSEAGNTEAFF	TGTGCCAGCAGTGAAGCAGGGAACACTGAAGCTTTCTTT
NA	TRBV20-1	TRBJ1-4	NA	CSARDTSTNEKLFF	TGCAGTGCTAGAGACACCTCAACTAATGAAAAACTGTTTTTT
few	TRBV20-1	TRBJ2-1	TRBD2	CSARERENEQFF	TGCAGTGCTAGAGAGCGGGAGAATGAGCAGTTCTTC
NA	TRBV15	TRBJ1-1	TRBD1	CATSSAGTGTEAFF	TGTGCCACCAGCAGTGCTGGGACAGGTACTGAAGCTTTCTTT
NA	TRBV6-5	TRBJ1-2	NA	CASTLPGGYGYTF	TGTGCCAGCACCTTACCTGGGGGCTATGGCTACACCTTC
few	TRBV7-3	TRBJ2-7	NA	CASSLTGTPGYEQYF	TGTGCCAGCAGCTTAACCGGGACTCCCGGTTACGAGCAGTACTTC
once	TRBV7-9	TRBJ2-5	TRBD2	CAWSKYFSGTQETQYF	TGTGCCTGGAGTAAATACTTCAGCGGGACCCAAGAGACCCAGTACTTC
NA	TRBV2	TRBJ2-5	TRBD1	CASRRPGQKETQYF	TGTGCCAGCCGCCGACCGGGACAGAAAGAGACCCAGTACTTC
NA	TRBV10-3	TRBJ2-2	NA	CAVRPGTGELFF	TGTGCCGTACGTCCCGGGACAGGGGAGCTGTTTTTT
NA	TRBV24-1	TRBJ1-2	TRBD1	CATSEDRGSGYTF	TGTGCCACCAGTGAGGACAGGGGTAGCGGCTACACCTTC
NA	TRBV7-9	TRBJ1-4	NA	CASSLSTAATNEKLFF	TGTGCCAGCAGCTTATCGACCGCGGCTACTAATGAAAAACTGTTTTTT
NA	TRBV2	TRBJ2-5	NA	CASSVGSAPRDQETQYF	TGTGCCAGCAGTGTCGGGAGTGCCCCGAGGGACCAAGAGACCCAGTACTTC
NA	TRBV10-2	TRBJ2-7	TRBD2	CASSRTSGSLSYEQYF	TGCGCCAGCAGTAGGACTAGCGGGAGTCTCTCCTACGAGCAGTACTTC
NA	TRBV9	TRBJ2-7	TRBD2	CASSPYQTSGVYEQYF	TGTGCCAGCAGCCCATATCAGACTAGCGGAGTCTACGAGCAGTACTTC
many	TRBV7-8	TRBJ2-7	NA	CASSLGGSRSEQYF	TGTGCCAGCAGCTTAGGTGGGTCTCGCAGCGAGCAGTACTTC
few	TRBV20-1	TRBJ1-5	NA	CSARIGQGLPQHF	TGCAGTGCTAGAATAGGGCAGGGCCTGCCCCAGCATTTT
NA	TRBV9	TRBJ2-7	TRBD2	CASRRTSGYSYEQYF	TGCGCCAGCAGACGGACTAGCGGGTACTCCTACGAGCAGTACTTC
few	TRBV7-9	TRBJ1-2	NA	CASTHTGDGYTF	TGTGCCAGCACTCATACCGGGGACGGCTACACCTTC
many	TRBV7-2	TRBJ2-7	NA	CASSPDFSYEQYF	TGTGCCAGCAGCCCGGACTTTTCCTACGAGCAGTACTTC
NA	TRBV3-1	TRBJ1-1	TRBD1	CASESEGANTEAFF	TGTGCCAGCGAGTCAGAGGGGGCGAACACTGAAGCTTTCTTT
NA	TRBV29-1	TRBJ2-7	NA	CSVEGTASYEQYF	TGCAGCGTTGAAGGGACAGCGTCCTACGAGCAGTACTTC
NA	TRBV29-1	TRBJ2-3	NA	CSVEWVRDTQYF	TGCAGCGTTGAATGGGTCCGCGATACGCAGTATTTT
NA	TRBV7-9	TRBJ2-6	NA	CASSLSGGPGANVLTF	TGTGCCAGCAGCTTGAGTGGAGGACCTGGGGCCAACGTCCTGACTTTC
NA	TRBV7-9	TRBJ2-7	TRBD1	CASTPGQGTYEQYF	TGTGCCAGCACTCCGGGACAGGGGACCTACGAGCAGTACTTC
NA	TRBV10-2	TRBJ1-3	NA	CASTYRGNTIYF	TGCGCCAGCACCTATCGTGGAAACACCATATATTTT
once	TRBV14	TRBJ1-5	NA	CASSPMGSNSNQPQHF	TGCGCCAGCAGCCCGATGGGGAGTAATAGCAATCAGCCCCAGCATTTT